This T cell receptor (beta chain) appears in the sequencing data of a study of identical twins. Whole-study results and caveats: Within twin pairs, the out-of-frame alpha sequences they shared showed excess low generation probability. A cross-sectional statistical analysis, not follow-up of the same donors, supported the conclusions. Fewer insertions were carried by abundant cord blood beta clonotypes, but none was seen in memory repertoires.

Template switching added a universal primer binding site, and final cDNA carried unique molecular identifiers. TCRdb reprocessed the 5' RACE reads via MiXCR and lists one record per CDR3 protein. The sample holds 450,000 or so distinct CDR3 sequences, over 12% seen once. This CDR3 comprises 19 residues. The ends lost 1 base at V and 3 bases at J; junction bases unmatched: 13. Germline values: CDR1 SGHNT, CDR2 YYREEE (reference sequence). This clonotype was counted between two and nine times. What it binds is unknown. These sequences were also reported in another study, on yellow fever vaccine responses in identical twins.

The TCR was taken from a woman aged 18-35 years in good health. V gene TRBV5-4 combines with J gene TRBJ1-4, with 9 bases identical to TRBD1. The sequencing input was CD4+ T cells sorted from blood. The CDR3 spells CASSLSRGTGSLANEKLFF. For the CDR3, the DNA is TGTGCCAGCAGCTTGAGCCGGGGGACAGGGAGTCTTGCTAATGAAAAACTGTTTTTT.